This entry lists 32 T cell receptor beta chains sequenced from one sample in a study of cytomegalovirus exposure and HLA in healthy donors listed by TCRdb under 2017. Receptor amplification or capture employed the immunoSEQ multiplex PCR assay. TCRdb mirrors the immuneACCESS table, restricted to in-frame sequences. Some clones are absent from its copies; in checked studies, under half trace to an unresolved V gene, and the reason for the others is unknown. Here the sample has under 150,000 clones; 70% to 90% occur a single time. Clones ranked in the top ten supply more than 5% of the sample. The sequenced material came from PBMCs. The receptors derive from a woman younger than 30 in good health and CMV-seropositive.

The chain couples TRBV4-1 to TRBJ1-1; D perhaps matches TRBD1 (6 bases). This CDR3 has 15 amino acids. In germline, CDR1 is MGHRA, CDR2 YSYEKL. V was cut by 1 base and J by 1 base, with 10 bases left in between. The CDR3 bases are TGCGCCAGCAGCCAAGTTAAGGGACAGAACACTGAAGCTTTCTTT. It translates to CASSQVKGQNTEAFF.

V gene TRBV5-4 combines with J gene TRBJ2-3, with D unclear. Germline values: CDR1 SGHNT, CDR2 YYREEE (reference sequence). The V end was cut by 1 base, the J end by 0 bases, with 12 bases between. The CDR3 extends over 16 amino acids. CDR3 loop: CASSLKAVMSTDTQYF. In nucleotides, the CDR3 is TGTGCCAGCAGCTTGAAAGCTGTCATGAGCACAGATACGCAGTATTTT.

V and J are TRBV30 and TRBJ1-1; no clear D. The germline V gene encodes CDR1 GTSNPN and CDR2 SVGIG (reference sequence). The CDR3 is made up of 14 amino acids. Trimming stripped 1 base from V and 0 bases from J, with 9 bases between. The chain's CDR3 is CAWSAARLNTEAFF. Written as DNA, the CDR3 is TGTGCCTGGAGTGCGGCCAGGTTGAACACTGAAGCTTTCTTT.

The gene calls are TRBV9 and TRBJ1-1; possible D gene TRBD1, 5 bases. The CDR3 runs to 14 residues. Germline loops: CDR1 SGDLS, CDR2 YYNGEE. The V end lost 0 bases, the J end lost 3 bases, and 9 bases lay between the germline ends. The CDR3 DNA sequence: TGTGCCAGCAGCGTAGGGGACTGGGACACTGAAGCTTTCTTT. Its protein is CASSVGDWDTEAFF. The complete variable domain, with remaining parts taken from reference TRBV9 and TRBJ1-1, reads DSGVTQTPKHLITATGQRVTLRCSPRSGDLSVYWYQQSLDQGLQFLIQYYNGEERAKGNILERFSAQQFPDLHSELNLSSLELGDSALYFCASSVGDWDTEAFFGQGTRLTVV.

The V call is TRBV5-1, the J call TRBJ2-6; D remains ambiguous. The V and J ends lost 0 bases and 5 bases respectively, with 6 bases between them. The CDR3 consists of 14 residues. Germline V gene lookup returns CDR1 SGHRS and CDR2 YFSETQ. The CDR3 DNA reads TGCGCCAGCAGCTTGGGGGCTCGGGCCAACGTCCTGACTTTC. Residues: CASSLGARANVLTF. The complete variable domain, with remaining parts taken from reference TRBV5-1 and TRBJ2-6, reads KAGVTQTPRYLIKTRGQQVTLSCSPISGHRSVSWYQQTPGQGLQFLFEYFSETQRNKGNFPGRFSGRQFSNSRSEMNVSTLELGDSALYLCASSLGARANVLTFGAGSRLTVL.

J is TRBJ2-7 and V is TRBV15; D is perhaps TRBD2 (6 bases). Trimming took 3 bases from V and 0 from J, leaving 12 bases between them. The CDR3 is 15 amino acids. Per the germline V gene, CDR1 is LNHNV and CDR2 is YYDKDF (reference sequence). CDR3 coding DNA: TGTGCCACCAGCAGGAAGGGAGGACACTCCTACGAGCAGTACTTC. This codes for CATSRKGGHSYEQYF.

This chain joins TRBV19 and TRBJ1-1; 10 nucleotides align to TRBD1. Germline V gene lookup returns CDR1 LNHDA and CDR2 SQIVND (reference sequence). V gave up 3 bases and J gave up 4 bases; unmatched junction bases: 8. The CDR3 is made up of 16 amino acids. Here the CDR3 reads CASSILGTGASTEAFF. CDR3 sequence (DNA): TGTGCCAGTAGTATCCTGGGGACAGGGGCGAGCACTGAAGCTTTCTTT.

Points on this clone: At the DNA level, this CDR3 is encoded by other sequences in the same sample as well. The chain combines TRBV18 with TRBJ1-5, with 8 bases fitting TRBD1. The CDR3 totals 14 residues. J was trimmed by 7 bases and V by 3 bases; bases with no gene match: 5. Germline V gives CDR1 KGHSH, CDR2 LQKENI. The CDR3 bases are TGTGCCAGCTCACCTGGACAGGGAGGGCAGCCCCAGCATTTT. It encodes CASSPGQGGQPQHF.

The rearrangement uses TRBV4-1 and TRBJ1-1, with a possible D match to TRBD1 (5 bases). The CDR3 runs 16 residues. The germline gives CDR1 MGHRA, CDR2 YSYEKL. The ends were cut back, 5 bases at V and 1 base at J, with 17 bases in the middle. The CDR3 DNA reads TGCGCCAGCAGCGTGAACTTGGGTAGGGGGAACACTGAAGCTTTCTTT. Its translation: CASSVNLGRGNTEAFF.

The chain combines TRBV18 with TRBJ2-7; TRBD1 agrees at 7 bases. The CDR3 extends over 13 amino acids. Germline CDR1 reads KGHSH; CDR2 reads LQKENI. With V trimmed by 5 bases and J by 4 bases, 5 bases remained unmatched. The CDR3 protein is CASSTGTDYEQYF. In nucleotides, the CDR3 is TGTGCCAGCTCAACCGGGACAGATTACGAGCAGTACTTC.

This chain connects TRBV4-2 to TRBJ2-3, with TRBD2 as a possible D gene (5 bases). Trimming shortened V by 6 bases and J by 0 bases, and 13 bases separated the two germline ends. Germline CDR1 is LGHNA and CDR2 is YNFKEQ. This CDR3 has 15 residues. The CDR3 DNA sequence: TGTGCCAGCAGACCTCTAGCTTCTAGCACAGATACGCAGTATTTT. It specifies CASRPLASSTDTQYF.

This clone occurred once. The V call is TRBV18, the J call TRBJ2-7; tentative D call: TRBD2 (5 bases). The CDR3 sequence is 14 residues long. CDR1 and CDR2 (germline): KGHSH, LQKENI. V was shortened by 0 bases and J by 6 bases, with 12 bases between the two germline ends. CDR3 amino acids: CASSPPGGLPEQYF. As DNA, the CDR3 is TGTGCCAGCTCACCACCTGGAGGTTTGCCCGAGCAGTACTTC.

This sequence joins TRBV15 and TRBJ1-1; no reliable D call. Deletions cut 3 bases from V and 8 bases from J, with 13 bases between. The CDR3 runs 13 residues. The germline gives CDR1 LNHNV, CDR2 YYDKDF (reference sequence). CDR3 sequence reads: CATSRVRTGEAFF. In DNA form, the CDR3 reads TGTGCCACCAGCAGGGTGAGGACGGGAGAAGCTTTCTTT.

The CDR3 nucleotides are TGCAGTGCTAGGGAGGACGGTGCTTTCTTT. Amino acids: CSAREDGAFF. V gene TRBV20-1 combines with J gene TRBJ1-1; D is unclear. CDR1 is DFQATT, CDR2 SNEGSKA, per germline (reference sequence). V was clipped by 3 bases and J by 11 bases, with 10 bases between them. The CDR3 runs 10 residues.

The rearrangement links TRBV7-2 to TRBJ1-5; a weak D match, TRBD1 (6 bases). Germline CDR1 and CDR2: SGHTA and FQGNSA. V was trimmed by 4 bases and J by 4 bases, leaving 17 bases between them. The CDR3 extends over 16 amino acids. CDR3 nucleotide sequence: TGTGCCAGCAGCTACCGCCACAGGGCCATTAATCAGCCCCAGCATTTT. This encodes CASSYRHRAINQPQHF.

The V and J genes are TRBV27 and TRBJ2-7, with D hard to call. The germline gives CDR1 MNHEY, CDR2 SMNVEV (reference sequence). V dropped 2 bases and J dropped 7 bases, with 18 bases sitting between them. The CDR3 loop spans 15 amino acids. The CDR3 DNA sequence: TGTGCCAGCAGTTTACGTAACAGAAACCATTGGGAGCAGTACTTC. Translation: CASSLRNRNHWEQYF.

The chain has TRBV7-9 and TRBJ1-1; the match to TRBD1 covers 7 bases. Germline assignment: CDR1 SEHNR and CDR2 FQNEAQ (reference sequence). Germline trimming cut 4 bases from V and 0 bases from J; bases unmatched to any gene: 5. The length of the CDR3 is 15 residues. The CDR3 region has the DNA TGTGCCAGCAGCTCCCCCGGGACAGTGAACACTGAAGCTTTCTTT. Translating it yields CASSSPGTVNTEAFF.

The rearrangement uses TRBV19 and TRBJ2-1; 7 bases are a match to TRBD2. The CDR3 contains 15 residues. The germline V gene encodes CDR1 LNHDA and CDR2 SQIVND (reference sequence). The V gene end was trimmed by 5 bases and the J gene end by 2 bases; junction bases not matched to a gene: 6. CDR3 DNA: TGTGCCAGTAGTCCCGGGACTATCGCCTACAATGAGCAGTTCTTC. Translation gives CASSPGTIAYNEQFF.

The chain combines TRBV7-9 with TRBJ1-1, with D unresolved. This CDR3 has 16 amino acids. Germline V gene lookup returns CDR1 SEHNR and CDR2 FQNEAQ (reference sequence). V was clipped by 5 bases and J by 3 bases, with 19 bases between them. CDR3 nucleotides: TGTGCCAGCAGCCCGCCGACAAGCATCTCGCACACTGAAGCTTTCTTT. It is translated as CASSPPTSISHTEAFF.

The chain links TRBV19 to TRBJ2-1; 8 nucleotides agree with TRBD2. From germline, CDR1 is LNHDA and CDR2 SQIVND (reference sequence). V was pared by 3 bases and J by 0 bases, with 4 bases of the junction left unmatched. The CDR3 totals 16 residues. CDR3 protein: CASSIERGISYNEQFF. DNA for the CDR3: TGTGCCAGTAGTATCGAGCGGGGGATCTCCTACAATGAGCAGTTCTTC.

The chain is built from TRBV4-2 and TRBJ1-2; D perhaps matches TRBD1 (5 bases). CDR3 length equals 17 residues. Trimming left V 0 bases short and J 4 bases short, with 18 bases between. CDR1 is LGHNA and CDR2 is YNFKEQ in the germline V gene. Here the CDR3 reads CASSQEPGGEGRYGYTF. Here the CDR3 DNA reads TGTGCCAGCAGCCAAGAGCCCGGGGGTGAGGGACGCTATGGCTACACCTTC.

J is TRBJ2-5 and V is TRBV30; 7 nucleotides match TRBD2. Looked up from germline, CDR1 is GTSNPN and CDR2 is SVGIG (reference sequence). The V segment lost 3 bases and the J segment 5 bases; nucleotides outside the gene matches: 9. CDR3 size: 14 residues. CDR3 sequence reads: CAWRVPGGRETQYF. The CDR3 bases are TGTGCCTGGAGGGTCCCGGGGGGAAGGGAGACCCAGTACTTC. Together with reference TRBV30 and TRBJ2-5, the CDR3 gives the full variable domain: SQTIHQWPATLVQPVGSPLSLECTVEGTSNPNLYWYRQAAGRGLQLLFYSVGIGQISSEVPQNLSASRPQDRQFILSSKKLLLSDSGFYLCAWRVPGGRETQYFGPGTRLLVL.

This rearrangement joins TRBV5-1 to TRBJ2-5; weak D call: TRBD2 (6 bases). Trimming cost V 0 bases and J 5 bases, with 20 bases left between them. This CDR3 is 17 amino acids long. Germline V gene sequence: CDR1 SGHRS, CDR2 YFSETQ. CDR3 protein: CASSLGDSFRAGETQYF. The CDR3, as DNA: TGCGCCAGCAGCTTGGGGGACTCCTTTCGGGCCGGGGAGACCCAGTACTTC. The full variable domain, completed using reference TRBV5-1 and TRBJ2-5, is KAGVTQTPRYLIKTRGQQVTLSCSPISGHRSVSWYQQTPGQGLQFLFEYFSETQRNKGNFPGRFSGRQFSNSRSEMNVSTLELGDSALYLCASSLGDSFRAGETQYFGPGTRLLVL.

This clone was detected only once. V and J are TRBV5-1 and TRBJ2-2; 10 bases line up with TRBD2. V lost 0 bases to trimming and J lost 4 bases; unmatched junction nucleotides: 3. The germline V gene encodes CDR1 SGHRS and CDR2 YFSETQ. The CDR3 totals 16 residues. The CDR3 DNA reads TGCGCCAGCAGCTTGGTAGCGGGAGGAGGCACCGGGGAGCTGTTTTTT. Protein sequence: CASSLVAGGGTGELFF. Full variable domain (rest looked up from reference TRBV5-1 and TRBJ2-2): KAGVTQTPRYLIKTRGQQVTLSCSPISGHRSVSWYQQTPGQGLQFLFEYFSETQRNKGNFPGRFSGRQFSNSRSEMNVSTLELGDSALYLCASSLVAGGGTGELFFGEGSRLTVL.

The chain couples TRBV30 to TRBJ1-2; possible D gene TRBD1, 6 bases. Trimming cost V 2 bases and J 4 bases, with 14 bases left between them. The CDR3 totals 14 residues. Germline CDR1 is GTSNPN and CDR2 is SVGIG (reference sequence). CDR3 loop: CAWSLQGRFYGYTF. The DNA for the CDR3 is TGTGCCTGGAGTCTACAGGGACGGTTCTATGGCTACACCTTC.

This rearrangement joins TRBV6-6 to TRBJ1-5; D not resolved. The CDR3 length is 12 residues. CDR1 is MNHNY, CDR2 SVGAGI, per germline (reference sequence). The V end lost 5 bases, the J end lost 3 bases, and 5 bases lay between the germline ends. The CDR3 protein is CASSGPNQPQHF. The CDR3 bases are TGTGCCAGCAGTGGGCCCAATCAGCCCCAGCATTTT.

This sequence joins TRBV13 and TRBJ1-1; D perhaps matches TRBD1 (5 bases). Per the germline V gene, CDR1 is PRHDT and CDR2 is FYEKMQ (reference sequence). CDR3 length: 15 amino acids. Trimming pared 4 bases from V and 4 bases from J, leaving 16 bases between. DNA of the CDR3: TGTGCCAGCAGCTGGGGTGGGCAGGGCGGCACTGAAGCTTTCTTT. This translates into CASSWGGQGGTEAFF. Looking up the rest from reference TRBV13 and TRBJ1-1 gives the full variable domain: AAGVIQSPRHLIKEKRETATLKCYPIPRHDTVYWYQQGPGQDPQFLISFYEKMQSDKGSIPDRFSAQQFSDYHSELNMSSLELGDSALYFCASSWGGQGGTEAFFGQGTRLTVV.

V usage is TRBV7-6 and J usage is TRBJ2-3; TRBD2 aligns across 7 bases. Trimming removed 1 base from V and 1 base from J; junction bases left unmatched: 8. The germline V gene has CDR1 SGHVS and CDR2 FNYEAQ. The CDR3 spans 17 residues. The CDR3 loop is CASSLGGRERRTDTQYF. CDR3 coding DNA: TGTGCCAGCAGCTTAGGCGGGCGGGAGCGTCGCACAGATACGCAGTATTTT.

The chain joins TRBV6-5 to TRBJ1-5; 9 bases are a match to TRBD1. J lost 5 bases, V lost 6 bases, and 8 bases had no gene match. Germline lookup yields CDR1 MNHEY and CDR2 SVGAGI. The CDR3 length is 15 residues. The CDR3 spells CASRPQGAMYQPQHF. CDR3 in DNA: TGTGCCAGCAGACCACAGGGGGCGATGTATCAGCCCCAGCATTTT.

This clone occurred once. V usage is TRBV7-3 and J usage is TRBJ1-2; TRBD1 matches at 7 bases. The CDR3 sequence is 13 residues long. Germline V CDR1 and CDR2: SGHTA, FQGTGA. V lost 5 bases and J lost 7; bases outside the gene matches: 7. The DNA for the CDR3 is TGTGCCAGCAGCGCCCGGACAGGAGGTGGCTACACCTTC. Translation: CASSARTGGGYTF.

This chain uses TRBV5-4 with TRBJ2-2; 9 bases fit TRBD1. This CDR3 has 15 residues. V shed 3 bases, J shed 6 bases, and the junction held 6 bases outside the gene matches. CDR1 and CDR2 from the germline V gene are SGHNT and YYREEE (reference sequence). CDR3 sequence reads: CASSYNRGRAGELFF. CDR3 bases: TGTGCCAGCAGCTATAACAGGGGGCGGGCCGGGGAGCTGTTTTTT.

The chain carries TRBV5-4 and TRBJ2-1; a weak D match, TRBD2 (6 bases). Germline loops: CDR1 SGHNT, CDR2 YYREEE (reference sequence). This CDR3 region has 14 residues. Trimming cost V 0 bases and J 12 bases, with 16 bases left between them. The CDR3 DNA sequence: TGTGCCAGCAGCTTGGGTCGGGAGTTCGGGGCGCAGTTCTTC. It codes for CASSLGREFGAQFF.